A selection of T cell receptor beta chains follows, all from one sample in a study of shared clonotypes between healthy human individuals. The method was immunoSEQ multiplex PCR; TCRdb's version includes in-frame clones alone and lacks a portion of them. Of just under 350,000 clones listed, roughly 70% are singletons. Sequencing was carried out using memory CD4+ T cells sorted from blood. All receptors come from a man aged 30 to 45 in good health. Both conserved end residues are part of each CDR3. D genes are given only for firm matches. Clone size is stated in some rows and not others, as once, few, many or a class when expanded.

clone_size,j_call,v_call,d_call,cdr3_nt,cdr3_aa
.,TRBJ2-5,TRBV5-4,TRBD2,TGTGCCAGCAGCCGTGGGACTAGCGAGTTTGAGACCCAGTACTTC,CASSRGTSEFETQYF
.,TRBJ1-4,TRBV28,.,TGTGCCAGCAGTGGTCCGGGCACCGGGGAGGAAAAACTGTTTTTT,CASSGPGTGEEKLFF
once,TRBJ2-5,TRBV5-1,.,TGCGCCAGCAGGACAACAGGGCGGCAAGAGACCCAGTACTTC,CASRTTGRQETQYF
.,TRBJ2-1,TRBV6-6,.,TGTGCCAGCAGTTACTCGACGATCCGGGGTGAGCAGTTCTTC,CASSYSTIRGEQFF
.,TRBJ1-1,TRBV4-3,.,TGCGCCAGCAGCCAAAAAGGGAACACTGAAGCTTTCTTT,CASSQKGNTEAFF
.,TRBJ1-1,TRBV11-2,.,TGTGCCAGCAGCTTAGATCGGCCAGGGGCTGTAGCTTTCTTT,CASSLDRPGAVAFF
.,TRBJ2-3,TRBV6-1,TRBD2,TGTGCCAGCAGTGACGCCGGACTAGCGGGAGGCACAGATACGCAGTATTTT,CASSDAGLAGGTDTQYF
few,TRBJ2-5,TRBV10-3,.,TGTGCCATCAGCGCGGGACAGCAAGAGACCCAGTACTTC,CAISAGQQETQYF
.,TRBJ2-1,TRBV7-9,.,TGTGCCAGCAGCTTAGCGGGAGTCGCGGCAATGGAGCAGTTCTTC,CASSLAGVAAMEQFF
.,TRBJ2-1,TRBV7-3,TRBD1,TGTGCCAGCAGCTTACCCGTAGGACAGGGAGGATCCTACAATGAGCAGTTCTTC,CASSLPVGQGGSYNEQFF
few,TRBJ2-1,TRBV7-2,TRBD2,TGTGCCAGCAGCTGGTATAGCGGGAGAACCTACAATGAGCAGTTCTTC,CASSWYSGRTYNEQFF
.,TRBJ2-1,TRBV14,TRBD1,TGTGCCAGCAGCCTGGACAGGGCAGGGGAGCAGTTCTTC,CASSLDRAGEQFF
.,TRBJ2-5,TRBV10-1,.,TGCGCCAGCAGTGAGAGGGGCGGAGGGGAGACCCAGTACTTC,CASSERGGGETQYF
.,TRBJ2-7,TRBV10-3,TRBD1,TGTGCCACTTGGGACAGTTTGGACTCCTACGAGCAGTACTTC,CATWDSLDSYEQYF
.,TRBJ2-4,TRBV2,TRBD1,TGTGCCAGCAGCCTACAGGGGAGTGTGAGCATTCAGTACTTC,CASSLQGSVSIQYF
.,TRBJ2-3,TRBV11-2,.,TGTGCCAGCAGCTCCCTAGGGGTGTTGGCGCGTAGCACAGATACGCAGTATTTT,CASSSLGVLARSTDTQYF
.,TRBJ1-4,TRBV29-1,TRBD1,TGCAGCGCTCAGGGGGCGACTAATGAAAAACTGTTTTTT,CSAQGATNEKLFF
.,TRBJ2-7,TRBV28,.,TGTGCCAGCAGTTTAACTCGAGCCTACGAGCAGTACTTC,CASSLTRAYEQYF
.,TRBJ1-2,TRBV12-2,.,TGTGCAAGTCGCCACACAATACTCAGACAGGATGACTATGGCTACACCTTC,CASRHTILRQDDYGYTF
.,TRBJ2-7,TRBV28,.,TGTGCCAGCAGTCCCACCCGGGGTCGTAGCTCCTACGAGCAGTACTTC,CASSPTRGRSSYEQYF
.,TRBJ2-3,TRBV5-4,.,TGTGCCAGCAGCTTTGTTTCAGATACGCAGTATTTT,CASSFVSDTQYF
few,TRBJ1-6,TRBV18,.,TGTGCCAGCTCACCAACCGGGAGCGGGACACCCCTCCACTTT,CASSPTGSGTPLHF
.,TRBJ2-5,TRBV7-3,.,TGTGCCAGCAGCGAAAACGCGGCCTCAGGGGTGCGGTACTTC,CASSENAASGVRYF
.,TRBJ2-7,TRBV19,.,TGTGCCACCTCTACCCTCGTTCTACACGAGCAGTACTTC,CATSTLVLHEQYF
.,TRBJ1-2,TRBV7-3,TRBD1,TGTGCCAGCAGCCCAGGGGGGACGGCCTATGGCTACACCTTC,CASSPGGTAYGYTF
.,TRBJ1-2,TRBV19,TRBD1,TGTGCCAGTAGCAGGCGGGACAGCTATGGCTACACCTTC,CASSRRDSYGYTF
.,TRBJ2-7,TRBV6-5,TRBD2,TGTGCCAGCAGGCCACCCGGGACTAGCGGGAGGGGGCAGTACTTC,CASRPPGTSGRGQYF
once,TRBJ2-3,TRBV20-1,TRBD1,TGCAGTGCTAGGCTGGGGGACAGGGGTTATTTT,CSARLGDRGYF
.,TRBJ2-3,TRBV12-5,TRBD1,TGTGCTAGTGGTGAGGACAGGGGGCGGAGGGATACGCAGTATTTT,CASGEDRGRRDTQYF
.,TRBJ2-1,TRBV7-6,TRBD1,TGTGCCAGCAGCTCGCCGGGACAGGGGTACAATGAGCAGTTCTTC,CASSSPGQGYNEQFF
once,TRBJ2-7,TRBV5-6,TRBD1,TGTGCCAGCACCGCCGGGACAGTTAACTCCTACGAGCAGTACTTC,CASTAGTVNSYEQYF
.,TRBJ1-1,TRBV6-1,.,TGTGCCAGCACGCGGGGGGACACTGAAGCTTTCTTT,CASTRGDTEAFF
.,TRBJ2-1,TRBV10-3,.,TGTGCCATCGTGAGCGCTCTGGACAATGAGCAGTTCTTC,CAIVSALDNEQFF
.,TRBJ2-2,TRBV6-5,TRBD2,TGTGCCAGCAATGGACTAGCGAGGAACACCGGGGAGCTGTTTTTT,CASNGLARNTGELFF
.,TRBJ1-4,TRBV2,.,TGTGCCAGCAGTAAAACTATGATGGGTGAAAAACTGTTTTTT,CASSKTMMGEKLFF
.,TRBJ1-1,TRBV5-1,TRBD1,TGCGCCAGCGACCCGGGACAGGGAAGTACTGAAGCTTTCTTT,CASDPGQGSTEAFF
.,TRBJ2-1,TRBV7-9,.,TGTGCCAGCAGCGAATTCCCGGACGCGGAGCAGTTCTTC,CASSEFPDAEQFF
few,TRBJ2-1,TRBV28,.,TGTGCCAGCAGTACGACTAGGAATGAGCAGTTCTTC,CASSTTRNEQFF
.,TRBJ2-3,TRBV10-3,TRBD1,TGTGCCATCAGTGATACCTGGGGACAGGGCACAGATACGCAGTATTTT,CAISDTWGQGTDTQYF
many,TRBJ2-2,TRBV5-1,.,TGCGCCAGCAGCTTCCTCGCAGTCAACACCGGGGAGCTGTTTTTT,CASSFLAVNTGELFF